The rows below give T cell receptor beta chains drawn from one sample of a study of T cell changes during pregnancy in multiple sclerosis. The assay was immunoSEQ multiplex PCR, and TCRdb's table has in-frame clones only and misses some. The repertoire includes 40,000 to 60,000 clones, roughly 95% of them detected once, and around 0.3% sits in the top ten. The starting material was CD4+ T cells from peripheral blood mononuclear cells, obtained in the third trimester of pregnancy. Every receptor here comes from a female donor with multiple sclerosis, enrolled in a pregnancy study. Each CDR3 is given with its conserved first and last residue. Each record gives: clone size, J gene, D gene, V gene, CDR3 DNA, CDR3 protein. D genes are given only for firm matches. Size tells how often a clone was seen (once, few, many) or the class of an expanded clone, and some rows leave it out.

NA	TRBJ2-7	NA	TRBV16	TGTGCCAGCAGCCCACACTACGAGCAGTACTTC	CASSPHYEQYF
NA	TRBJ2-5	NA	TRBV5-4	TGTGCCAGCAGCATAGGTTTGGGGGCGACACAAGAGACCCAGTACTTC	CASSIGLGATQETQYF
NA	TRBJ2-3	NA	TRBV7-8	TGTGCCAGCAGCTTCCCGGGAGACTTAACCTACACAGATACGCAGTATTTT	CASSFPGDLTYTDTQYF
NA	TRBJ2-7	TRBD2	TRBV5-1	TGCGCCAGCAGCCTTAGGACTAGCGGGGCCTACGAGCAGTACTTC	CASSLRTSGAYEQYF
NA	TRBJ2-7	TRBD1	TRBV9	TGTGCCAGCAGCGGCGGACAGGACCGCTACGAGCAGTACTTC	CASSGGQDRYEQYF
NA	TRBJ2-3	NA	TRBV30	TGTGCCTTTTTGACAACTAGCACAGATACGCAGTATTTT	CAFLTTSTDTQYF
NA	TRBJ2-7	TRBD1	TRBV10-3	TGTGCCATCAAATCGACAGGGAACTACGAGCAGTACTTC	CAIKSTGNYEQYF
NA	TRBJ1-2	NA	TRBV19	TGTGCCAGTAGTTCCCCGGGGACAATGGGTGGCTACACCTTC	CASSSPGTMGGYTF
NA	TRBJ2-1	TRBD2	TRBV28	TGTGCCAGCAGTTTAGGGGATCGACTAGCGGGGGGTTCCTACAATGAGCAGTTCTTC	CASSLGDRLAGGSYNEQFF
NA	TRBJ2-5	NA	TRBV10-3	TGTGCCATCAGTGAGAGGGGTACAGAGACCCAGTACTTC	CAISERGTETQYF
NA	TRBJ1-5	TRBD1	TRBV6-1	TGTGCCAGCAGCCGGGACAGAAATCAGCCCCAGCATTTT	CASSRDRNQPQHF
NA	TRBJ1-2	NA	TRBV7-9	TGTGCCAGCAGCTTACTCCTGGGACATACAGATGGCTACACCTTC	CASSLLLGHTDGYTF
NA	TRBJ2-5	NA	TRBV13	TGTGCCAGCAGCCCAACTAAAAAATACCGTACGGAGGTTGAGACCCAGTACTTC	CASSPTKKYRTEVETQYF
NA	TRBJ1-1	TRBD1	TRBV10-3	TGTGCCATCAGGAAAACAGGGGGCGTGAACACTGAAGCTTTCTTT	CAIRKTGGVNTEAFF
NA	TRBJ2-5	NA	TRBV6-5	TGTGCCAGCAGTTACGCGGGCCGCGGGGAGACCCAGTACTTC	CASSYAGRGETQYF
NA	TRBJ1-1	TRBD1	TRBV10-3	TGTGCCATCAGTGAGGGACAGGGACGGGCTGAAGCTTTCTTT	CAISEGQGRAEAFF
NA	TRBJ2-6	TRBD2	TRBV5-1	TGCGCCAGCAGCTTGGGAGGACTAGCGGGGGTTGGGGCCAACGTCCTGACTTTC	CASSLGGLAGVGANVLTF
NA	TRBJ2-1	TRBD2	TRBV2	TGTGCCAGCACCGCGGGGGTTCGGAATGAGCAGTTCTTC	CASTAGVRNEQFF
once	TRBJ2-5	TRBD2	TRBV9	TGTGCCAGCAGCGGCGATCATCCGGGACTAGCGGGCCAAGAGACCCAGTACTTC	CASSGDHPGLAGQETQYF
NA	TRBJ2-3	NA	TRBV2	TGTGCCAGCAGCGACAGGTTGGGTGGCACAGATACGCAGTATTTT	CASSDRLGGTDTQYF
NA	TRBJ2-5	NA	TRBV2	TGTGCCAGCAGTGAAGGGCTTCTAGGGGGGAGGGGAGAGACCCAGTACTTC	CASSEGLLGGRGETQYF
NA	TRBJ2-1	TRBD2	TRBV7-2	TGTGCCAGCAGCTCCCGCTGGACTAGCGGATACAATGAGCAGTTCTTC	CASSSRWTSGYNEQFF
NA	TRBJ2-7	NA	TRBV7-2	TGTGCCAGCAGCTTAACCAGCGGACGATACGAGCAGTACTTC	CASSLTSGRYEQYF
NA	TRBJ2-6	NA	TRBV19	TGTGCCAGTAGTTCACGGGGTTCGGGGGCCAACGTCCTGACTTTC	CASSSRGSGANVLTF
NA	TRBJ2-1	TRBD2	TRBV28	TGTGCCAGCCTGCCGGGACTAGCGACATACAATGAGCAGTTCTTC	CASLPGLATYNEQFF
NA	TRBJ2-1	TRBD2	TRBV7-3	TGTGCCAGCAGCTCCCTGACTAGCGGGGAGCAGTTCTTC	CASSSLTSGEQFF
NA	TRBJ1-3	NA	TRBV14	TGTGCCAGCAGCCAAGCGGGTTTATCTGGAAACACCATATATTTT	CASSQAGLSGNTIYF
NA	TRBJ1-1	NA	TRBV10-3	TGTGCCATCAGCCTCAGGGGAATGAACACTGAAGCTTTCTTT	CAISLRGMNTEAFF
NA	TRBJ2-5	TRBD2	TRBV7-8	TGTGCCAGCAACCGGGGGGGATCATCAGAGACCCAGTACTTC	CASNRGGSSETQYF
NA	TRBJ2-3	TRBD1	TRBV7-3	TGTGCCAGCAGCCCCTGGGGGGTGACAGGGGGAGGCACAGATACGCAGTATTTT	CASSPWGVTGGGTDTQYF
NA	TRBJ1-6	TRBD1	TRBV30	TGTGCCTGGAGTCCCCCCAGGGACAGGGTAGGCCCCCTCCACTTT	CAWSPPRDRVGPLHF
NA	TRBJ2-3	NA	TRBV4-3	TGCGCCAGCAGCCTAGCCCAGGGTTCAACAGATACGCAGTATTTT	CASSLAQGSTDTQYF
NA	TRBJ2-2	TRBD1	TRBV5-1	TGCGCCAGCAGGGTTGGACAGGGCGGAGTAGGGGAGCTGTTTTTT	CASRVGQGGVGELFF
NA	TRBJ1-2	TRBD1	TRBV5-1	TGCGCCAGCACCGGACAGGGAACCCTCTATGGCTACACCTTC	CASTGQGTLYGYTF
NA	TRBJ1-5	NA	TRBV19	TGTGCCAGTAGGCCGGTGGGGAGTAGCAATCAGCCCCAGCATTTT	CASRPVGSSNQPQHF
NA	TRBJ1-6	NA	TRBV30	TGTGCCTGGACCATCCGCCTGGCACAGAACTATAATTCACCCCTCCACTTT	CAWTIRLAQNYNSPLHF
once	TRBJ2-7	TRBD1	TRBV6-5	TGTGCCAGCAGCCAGGGACAGGGGCCCTACGAGCAGTACTTC	CASSQGQGPYEQYF
NA	TRBJ1-4	TRBD1	TRBV30	TGTGCCTGGGGACAGGCAACTAATGAAAAACTGTTTTTT	CAWGQATNEKLFF
NA	TRBJ1-2	NA	TRBV30	TGTGCCTGCCTTCGGGGGGAACAGAGCTATGGCTACACCTTC	CACLRGEQSYGYTF
NA	TRBJ2-1	TRBD2	TRBV4-2	TGTGCCAGCAGCCAGGCGAGCGGGGGCTCCTACAATGAGCAGTTCTTC	CASSQASGGSYNEQFF
NA	TRBJ1-6	NA	TRBV21-1	TGTGCCAGCAGCAAAGCGCCGGGTTCACCCCTCCACTTT	CASSKAPGSPLHF
NA	TRBJ2-3	NA	TRBV5-8	TGTGCCAGCAGCTTGGGGGCCGGTTACACAGATACGCAGTATTTT	CASSLGAGYTDTQYF
NA	TRBJ1-2	NA	TRBV19	TGTGCCAGTATTGGGGGAGGGACACCCTATGGCTACACCTTC	CASIGGGTPYGYTF
NA	TRBJ2-7	TRBD2	TRBV7-2	TGTGCCAGCAGCTTATGGGCTAGCGGACCCTACGAGCAGTACTTC	CASSLWASGPYEQYF
NA	TRBJ1-4	TRBD1	TRBV7-9	TGTGCCAGCAGCTTAGGGACAGGAACCGAAAAACTGTTTTTT	CASSLGTGTEKLFF
NA	TRBJ1-1	NA	TRBV2	TGTGCCAGCAGTCCGACAGGAGTGGGGACTGAAGCTTTCTTT	CASSPTGVGTEAFF
NA	TRBJ1-5	TRBD1	TRBV6-4	TGTGCCAGGGACAGGGGTCGGTTGGACCTTAGCAATCAGCCCCAGCATTTT	CARDRGRLDLSNQPQHF
NA	TRBJ1-5	TRBD1	TRBV28	TGTGCCAGCAGAAGACAGGGGGCTGGCAATCAGCCCCAGCATTTT	CASRRQGAGNQPQHF
once	TRBJ2-5	TRBD2	TRBV7-7	TGTGCCAGCAGCTTATCTGGCGGGGGGAAAGAGACCCAGTACTTC	CASSLSGGGKETQYF
NA	TRBJ1-2	TRBD1	TRBV7-9	TGTGCCAGCAGCTTAGGTACCAGGACAGGGGTACAAGGCTACACCTTC	CASSLGTRTGVQGYTF